The 8 T cell receptor beta chains given below trace back to one sample, sequenced in a study of resident and recirculating memory T cells in vitiligo (dated by TCRdb to the late 2010s). Receptor amplification or capture employed the immunoSEQ multiplex PCR assay. In TCRdb, the immuneACCESS table is reduced to in-frame sequences with V and J assigned. These tables do not hold every clone; where another copy was compared, an unresolved V gene accounts for under half, and the others remain unexplained. A total of about 42,000 clones appear in this sample, 80% to 95% of them only once. More than 4% of the sample goes to the ten largest clones. The sample comprised blood. Source of these receptors: a male donor with vitiligo.

The chain combines TRBV5-4 with TRBJ2-5; D unresolved. CDR1 is SGHNT and CDR2 is YYREEE in the germline V gene (reference sequence). The V and J ends lost 0 bases and 5 bases respectively, with 14 bases between them. The CDR3 runs to 15 residues. In nucleotides, the CDR3 is TGTGCCAGCAGCTTGGCCCGACGGAGTAGCGAGACCCAGTACTTC. It translates to CASSLARRSSETQYF.

The chain recombines TRBV7-2 with TRBJ2-7, with D possibly TRBD1 on 6 matching bases. CDR1 and CDR2 from the germline V gene are SGHTA and FQGNSA. This CDR3 contains 15 residues. The V end was cut by 7 bases, the J end by 4 bases, with 20 bases between. CDR3 protein: CASKRTAKGTYEQYF. CDR3 coding DNA: TGTGCCAGCAAGAGGACGGCCAAAGGGACATACGAGCAGTACTTC. The full variable domain, in which reference TRBV7-2 and TRBJ2-7 provide the parts outside the CDR3, is GAGVSQSPSNKVTEKGKDVELRCDPISGHTALYWYRQSLGQGLEFLIYFQGNSAPDKSGLPSDRFSAERTGGSVSTLTIQRTQQEDSAVYLCASKRTAKGTYEQYFGPGTRLTVT.

The chain uses TRBV6-1 and TRBJ1-2, with D maybe TRBD1 (6 bases). The CDR3 has 13 residues. Trimming cost V 6 bases and J 2 bases, with 10 bases left between them. Germline V lookup: CDR1 MNHNS, CDR2 SASEGT. The CDR3 DNA sequence: TGTGCCAGCAGCCCGGACAGAAACTATGGCTACACCTTC. This translates into CASSPDRNYGYTF.

The chain has TRBV12-5 and TRBJ2-3, with 11 bases identical to TRBD1. V trimming: 6 bases; J trimming: 4 bases; junction bases outside the gene matches: 3. The CDR3 is made up of 14 amino acids. CDR1 and CDR2 (germline): LGHNT, FRNRAP. As DNA, the CDR3 is TGTGCTAGTGGCCAGGGACAGGGGGCAGATACGCAGTATTTT. Its protein product is CASGQGQGADTQYF.

This chain connects TRBV7-3 to TRBJ1-2; D might be TRBD1 (5 bases). The CDR3 sequence is 13 residues long. The germline V and J ends were trimmed by 5 bases and 4 bases, with 11 bases remaining between them. The germline V gene encodes CDR1 SGHTA and CDR2 FQGTGA. The CDR3 DNA sequence: TGTGCCAGCAGCCCTGGGAGGGGCTATGGCTACACCTTC. It specifies CASSPGRGYGYTF.

V and J are TRBV5-6 and TRBJ2-7; 8 bases line up with TRBD1. The junction had 11 bases not matched to a gene; V was cut back by 4 bases and J by 2 bases. The CDR3 runs to 16 residues. Germline V CDR1 and CDR2: SGHDT, YYEEEE. DNA of the CDR3: TGTGCCAGCAGCCACGCCCGGACAGGGTACCCCTACGAGCAGTACTTC. It translates to CASSHARTGYPYEQYF.

The chain joins TRBV25-1 to TRBJ2-7; no clear D. The CDR3 is 14 residues long. Between the trimmed V and J ends, which lost 1 base and 5 bases, there was a span of 12 bases. The germline CDR1 and CDR2 sequences are MGHDK and SYGVNS. In DNA, the CDR3 is TGTGCCAGCAGTGAATTACAAATCCCCCACGAGCAGTACTTC. It yields the protein CASSELQIPHEQYF.

This chain uses TRBV5-1 with TRBJ2-7; D perhaps matches TRBD1 (6 bases). Trimming shortened V by 3 bases and J by 3 bases, and 10 bases separated the two germline ends. Per germline, CDR1 SGHRS and CDR2 YFSETQ. The CDR3 has 13 residues. CDR3 nucleotide sequence: TGCGCCAGCAGCTCCACACAGGGCTACGAGCAGTACTTC. Protein: CASSSTQGYEQYF. The complete variable domain, with remaining parts taken from reference TRBV5-1 and TRBJ2-7, reads KAGVTQTPRYLIKTRGQQVTLSCSPISGHRSVSWYQQTPGQGLQFLFEYFSETQRNKGNFPGRFSGRQFSNSRSEMNVSTLELGDSALYLCASSSTQGYEQYFGPGTRLTVT.